This passage covers 28 T cell receptor beta chains from one sample sequenced in a study of beta chain features in type 1 diabetes. The whole isolated RNA underwent reverse transcription, so sequencing captured expressed TCRB transcripts. Assay used: immunoSEQ multiplex PCR; TCRdb lists only in-frame clones, some missing. This table has 300,000 to 450,000 clones, about 18% appearing once. Sequenced: naive CD4+ T cells from blood. The receptors were gathered from a woman aged 18-35 years in good health.

In this sample, this clone turned up a few times. The chain links TRBV20-1 to TRBJ2-1, with TRBD2 matching over 8 bases. From germline, CDR1 is DFQATT and CDR2 SNEGSKA (reference sequence). Trimming took 6 bases from V and 16 from J; bases not matched to a gene: 11. CDR3 length: 11 amino acids. The CDR3 sequence is CSAPLAGGRFF. Written as DNA, the CDR3 is TGCAGTGCCCCCCTCGCGGGAGGAAGATTCTTC.

The CDR3 nucleotides are TGCAGCGTGGATCGGACCGGGGTGCGGACTGAAGCTTTCTTT. Translation: CSVDRTGVRTEAFF. This chain uses TRBV29-1 with TRBJ1-1; D not certain. This CDR3 region has 14 residues. V was pared by 6 bases and J by 5 bases, with 19 bases between. Looked up from germline, CDR1 is SQVTM and CDR2 is ANQGSEA.

This clone was detected only a few times. V is TRBV4-3 and J is TRBJ2-1; 7 nucleotides align to TRBD1. CDR1 is LGHNA and CDR2 is YSLEER in the germline V gene. The CDR3 extends over 15 amino acids. The trim removed 4 bases at V and 5 bases at J, leaving 8 bases unmatched. The CDR3 DNA is TGCGCCAGCAGCCCAGACAGGGAACCCAACAATGAGCAGTTCTTC. It is translated as CASSPDREPNNEQFF.

This clone came up a few times. The chain links TRBV29-1 to TRBJ2-1, with TRBD2 as a possible D gene (6 bases). The CDR3 is 13 amino acids. V lost 6 bases and J 7 bases, leaving 16 bases between the germline ends. Germline assignment: CDR1 SQVTM and CDR2 ANQGSEA. The CDR3 DNA follows: TGCAGCGTCTGGGTGGCTGCGGGGAATGAGCAGTTCTTC. Translation gives CSVWVAAGNEQFF.

J is TRBJ2-7 and V is TRBV5-1; 7 bases agree with TRBD1. This CDR3 has 12 amino acids. Trimming removed 7 bases from V and 9 bases from J; junction bases left unmatched: 10. Looked up from germline, CDR1 is SGHRS and CDR2 is YFSETQ. The CDR3 loop reads CASGASGQSQYF. CDR3 bases: TGCGCCAGCGGCGCCTCGGGACAGTCGCAGTACTTC.

This clone was recorded a few times. The chain uses TRBV30 and TRBJ1-1, with no clear D. Trimming took 4 bases from V and 1 from J, leaving 7 bases between them. The CDR3 length is 12 residues. The germline CDR1 and CDR2 sequences are GTSNPN and SVGIG (reference sequence). The CDR3 DNA reads TGTGCCTGGACCTCGGGGAACACTGAAGCTTTCTTT. As protein: CAWTSGNTEAFF.

This clone was observed a few times. This rearrangement joins TRBV5-1 to TRBJ2-1, with D possibly TRBD2 on 6 matching bases. CDR1 is SGHRS, CDR2 YFSETQ, per germline. There are 18 residues in the CDR3. V was clipped by 0 bases and J by 0 bases, with 16 bases between them. The CDR3 DNA sequence: TGCGCCAGCAGCTTGGAAGGTAGCGGCATTAGCTCCTACAATGAGCAGTTCTTC. This translates into CASSLEGSGISSYNEQFF.

The V gene is TRBV9, the J gene TRBJ2-1; 9 bases map to TRBD2. Germline V CDR1 and CDR2: SGDLS, YYNGEE. Trimming took 3 bases from V and 0 from J; bases not matched to a gene: 16. The CDR3 is 20 residues long. In DNA form, the CDR3 reads TGTGCCAGCAGCGCGGGACTAGCCTTTGGGGATTTACGCTCCTACAATGAGCAGTTCTTC. It codes for CASSAGLAFGDLRSYNEQFF.

The chain has TRBV5-4 and TRBJ2-1, with D uncertain. Trimming shortened V by 2 bases and J by 8 bases, and 14 bases separated the two germline ends. Germline assignment: CDR1 SGHNT and CDR2 YYREEE (reference sequence). The CDR3 contains 14 residues. CDR3 in amino acids: CASSLERYGDEQFF. The DNA for the CDR3 is TGTGCCAGCAGCTTAGAGAGGTACGGCGATGAGCAGTTCTTC. The full variable domain, its missing parts supplied by reference TRBV5-4 and TRBJ2-1, is ETGVTQSPTHLIKTRGQQVTLRCSSQSGHNTVSWYQQALGQGPQFIFQYYREEENGRGNFPPRFSGLQFPNYSSELNVNALELDDSALYLCASSLERYGDEQFFGPGTRLTVL.

V and J are TRBV5-1 and TRBJ2-5, with 15 bases that match TRBD2. The CDR3 is 18 residues long. CDR1 is SGHRS, CDR2 YFSETQ, per germline. The V segment lost 4 bases and the J segment 2 bases; nucleotides outside the gene matches: 9. The CDR3 loop reads CASSEPGLAGGGQETQYF. The CDR3 DNA reads as TGCGCCAGCAGCGAACCGGGACTAGCGGGAGGAGGGCAAGAGACCCAGTACTTC.

The chain links TRBV5-1 to TRBJ2-1; D perhaps matches TRBD2 (6 bases). Germline V lookup: CDR1 SGHRS, CDR2 YFSETQ. V gave up 2 bases and J gave up 2 bases, with 11 bases separating them. The length of the CDR3 is 15 residues. The CDR3 reads CASSFSGLTYNEQFF. For the CDR3, the DNA is TGCGCCAGCAGCTTCAGCGGGCTTACCTACAATGAGCAGTTCTTC.

This clone has just a few counts. The J gene is TRBJ1-1, the V gene TRBV30; unclear D gene. The ends were cut back, 5 bases at V and 0 bases at J, with 13 bases in the middle. CDR1 GTSNPN and CDR2 SVGIG come from the germline V gene (reference sequence). This CDR3 has 14 amino acids. The DNA of the CDR3 is TGTGCCTGGGACCCCGGGAGCTTGAACACTGAAGCTTTCTTT. Its protein is CAWDPGSLNTEAFF.

CDR3 nucleotides: TGCGCCAGCAGCCAAGGGCTGGACAGGGGGCGATATGGCTACACCTTC. Translated, it gives CASSQGLDRGRYGYTF. The chain employs TRBV4-1 and TRBJ1-2, with TRBD1 matching 11 bases. CDR3 size: 16 residues. V shed 1 base, J shed 5 bases, and the junction held 6 bases outside the gene matches. CDR1 MGHRA and CDR2 YSYEKL come from the germline V gene.

The chain has TRBV19 and TRBJ1-1; tentatively, D is TRBD1 (6 bases). Trimming took off 7 bases at V and 7 bases at J, with 16 bases between the two ends. Germline CDR1 is LNHDA and CDR2 is SQIVND (reference sequence). The CDR3 totals 13 residues. The CDR3 loop reads CASTLDRRNEAFF. The DNA for the CDR3 is TGTGCCAGTACCCTAGACAGGCGGAATGAAGCTTTCTTT.

This clone was counted a few times. The J gene is TRBJ2-1, the V gene TRBV18; 8 bases are shared with TRBD2. CDR1 is KGHSH, CDR2 LQKENI, per germline. This CDR3 has 17 residues. Trimming at V came to 3 bases and at J to 0 bases, leaving 7 bases not matched to a gene. CDR3: CASSPPRAGGSYNEQFF. CDR3 nucleotide sequence: TGTGCCAGCTCACCTCCGCGGGCGGGAGGCTCCTACAATGAGCAGTTCTTC.

The chain employs TRBV9 and TRBJ2-3; D unclear. The V and J ends lost 6 bases and 4 bases respectively, with 6 bases between them. This CDR3 has 11 amino acids. The V gene's germline CDR1 is SGDLS and CDR2 YYNGEE. The CDR3 region has the DNA TGTGCCAGCAACGCGGCAGATACGCAGTATTTT. Protein: CASNAADTQYF.

V and J are TRBV12-5 and TRBJ1-1; D is uncertain. The CDR3 loop spans 17 amino acids. The germline gives CDR1 LGHNT, CDR2 FRNRAP. V was cut by 1 base and J by 0 bases, with 15 bases left in between. This CDR3 is CASGLDSRITMNTEAFF. The CDR3 coding sequence is TGTGCTAGTGGTTTGGATTCCAGGATTACCATGAACACTGAAGCTTTCTTT.

The table lists this clone with a few counts. The chain couples TRBV30 to TRBJ2-5; D is ambiguous. Trimming took off 3 bases at V and 1 base at J, with 9 bases between the two ends. CDR3 length: 13 amino acids. The germline gives CDR1 GTSNPN, CDR2 SVGIG (reference sequence). CDR3 residues: CAWSRAFQETQYF. CDR3 DNA sequence: TGTGCCTGGAGCAGAGCGTTCCAAGAGACCCAGTACTTC. Using reference TRBV30 and TRBJ2-5 for the parts outside the CDR3, the full variable domain is SQTIHQWPATLVQPVGSPLSLECTVEGTSNPNLYWYRQAAGRGLQLLFYSVGIGQISSEVPQNLSASRPQDRQFILSSKKLLLSDSGFYLCAWSRAFQETQYFGPGTRLLVL.

The chain links TRBV29-1 to TRBJ2-5, with a weak D call TRBD1 (6 bases). With the DNA end fitting TRBJ2-7 better, the J assignment may be wrong. In germline, CDR1 is SQVTM, CDR2 ANQGSEA. This CDR3 region has 16 residues. The CDR3 here is CSVEMGRGVGSYEQYF. The CDR3, as DNA: TGCAGCGTTGAGATGGGCAGGGGAGTTGGTTCCTACGAGCAGTACTTC.

This clone was observed a handful of times. The chain uses TRBV11-1 and TRBJ1-1, with D possibly TRBD1 on 5 matching bases. CDR3 length equals 14 residues. Trimming cost V 2 bases and J 4 bases, with 11 bases left between them. Germline V CDR1 and CDR2: SGHAT, FQDESV (reference sequence). The CDR3 region has the DNA TGTGCCAGCAGCTTAAGGGAGGGGAGCACTGAAGCTTTCTTT. Encoded protein: CASSLREGSTEAFF.

This clone came up a few times. The rearrangement joins TRBV18 to TRBJ1-1; D gene uncertain. The CDR3 has 14 residues. V lost 3 bases and J lost 0, with 8 bases in between. Germline V lookup: CDR1 KGHSH, CDR2 LQKENI. The CDR3 DNA reads TGTGCCAGCTCACCCTCCGGGTTGAACACTGAAGCTTTCTTT. Its translation: CASSPSGLNTEAFF.

This clone has only a few counts. The chain recombines TRBV5-1 with TRBJ1-1; 9 positions agree with TRBD1. J lost 6 bases, V lost 0 bases, and 6 bases had no gene match. The germline CDR1 and CDR2 sequences are SGHRS and YFSETQ. There are 15 residues in the CDR3. The CDR3 sequence: CASSLAGGTGPEAFF. In nucleotides, the CDR3 is TGCGCCAGCAGCTTGGCCGGCGGGACAGGGCCTGAAGCTTTCTTT.

This chain uses TRBV28 with TRBJ2-3; D may be TRBD2 (5 bases). Trimming stripped 4 bases from V and 6 bases from J, with 5 bases between. Per germline, CDR1 MDHEN and CDR2 SYDVKM. This CDR3 is 11 amino acids long. Here the CDR3 reads CASSSSDTQYF. The CDR3 region has the DNA TGTGCCAGCAGTTCTAGCGATACGCAGTATTTT.

CDR3 region: CASSLDGLHSYEQYF. The CDR3 nucleotides are TGCGCCAGCAGCTTGGACGGACTACACTCCTACGAGCAGTACTTC. The rearrangement joins TRBV5-1 to TRBJ2-7; D possibly corresponds to TRBD2 (6 bases). The V and J ends lost 0 bases and 0 bases respectively, with 10 bases between them. This CDR3 is 15 amino acids long. From germline, CDR1 is SGHRS and CDR2 YFSETQ.

This clone was picked up a small number of times. The V call is TRBV7-9, the J call TRBJ1-1; maybe TRBD1 (6 bases). Germline CDR1 SEHNR, CDR2 FQNEAQ (reference sequence). V shed 2 bases and J shed 7 bases, with 14 bases lying between them. The CDR3 is made up of 14 amino acids. CDR3 nucleotide sequence: TGTGCCAGCAGCTTAACGGAGCAGGGGAGTGAAGCTTTCTTT. Residues: CASSLTEQGSEAFF.

The sample holds a few counts of this clone. The same CDR3 also results from other DNA sequences found in this sample. CDR3 protein: CAWSVRGNQPQHF. The CDR3 coding sequence is TGTGCCTGGAGTGTACGCGGTAATCAGCCCCAGCATTTT. The chain combines TRBV30 with TRBJ1-5; D unclear. Trimming shortened V by 0 bases and J by 4 bases, and 7 bases separated the two germline ends. Per germline, CDR1 GTSNPN and CDR2 SVGIG (reference sequence). The CDR3 totals 13 residues.

V gene TRBV6-4 combines with J gene TRBJ2-5; 8 nucleotides align to TRBD1. The CDR3 is 16 amino acids. Germline V gene lookup returns CDR1 MRHNA and CDR2 SNTAGT. V gave up 5 bases and J gave up 5 bases; unmatched junction bases: 13. CDR3: CASSRSNPGGAETQYF. DNA of the CDR3: TGTGCCAGCAGTCGGTCTAACCCAGGGGGCGCGGAGACCCAGTACTTC.

CDR3: CASSASGTSGVYEQYF. The CDR3 DNA reads TGTGCCAGCAGCGCGTCCGGGACTAGCGGGGTTTACGAGCAGTACTTC. The chain recombines TRBV5-4 with TRBJ2-7, with 13 positions matching TRBD2. The CDR3 is 16 amino acids. V lost 4 bases and J lost 4; bases outside the gene matches: 8. CDR1 and CDR2 (germline): SGHNT, YYREEE (reference sequence).